Below, 24 T cell receptor beta chains from the same sample are listed, as sequenced in a study of Ad26.COV2.S vaccination and SARS-CoV-2 variants. TCRdb's copy holds only in-frame clones and misses some; the assay was immunoSEQ multiplex PCR. The sample lists some 640,000 clones; about 90% were seen once. Treatment specified: some 20 received Ad26.COV2.S at low or high dose, single or two shots; 5 received placebo; per-sample allocation not given. Specimen acquisition occurred on day 63 following the initial vaccine or placebo injection. The sample consisted of peripheral blood, taken in a trial of Ad26.COV2.S vaccine versus placebo. All receptors come from a person aged 18-60 years who received the Ad26.COV2.S COVID-19 vaccine or a placebo.

The rearrangement links TRBV20-1 to TRBJ2-7; D is unclear. With 3 bases removed from V and 9 bases from J, the gap between germline ends came to 18 bases. Germline CDR1 is DFQATT and CDR2 is SNEGSKA (reference sequence). This CDR3 is 13 amino acids long. CDR3 sequence: CSASPQSPTLQYF. CDR3 DNA sequence: TGCAGTGCTAGTCCGCAGAGCCCAACCCTGCAGTACTTC.

This rearrangement joins TRBV4-3 to TRBJ2-1; unclear D gene. Germline loops: CDR1 LGHNA, CDR2 YSLEER. The CDR3 runs to 15 residues. With 0 bases removed from V and 2 bases from J, the gap between germline ends came to 8 bases. The CDR3 DNA follows: TGCGCCAGCAGCCAAGAGTGGCAGCCCTACAATGAGCAGTTCTTC. It encodes CASSQEWQPYNEQFF.

This clone has a single count. The genes are TRBV24-1 and TRBJ2-3, with D possibly being TRBD2 (6 bases). Germline-derived CDR1 and CDR2 are KGHDR and SFDVKD. V dropped 4 bases and J dropped 2 bases, with 12 bases sitting between them. The CDR3 runs to 15 residues. Here the CDR3 DNA reads TGTGCCACCAGTGACGGGGACTTCTACACAGATACGCAGTATTTT. It specifies CATSDGDFYTDTQYF.

This chain uses TRBV23-1 with TRBJ2-1; 11 nucleotides match TRBD2. TRBV23-1 belongs to the ORF category, with a function that is uncertain. This CDR3 has 17 amino acids. V lost 3 bases, J lost 3 bases, and 7 bases stayed unmatched. Written as DNA, the CDR3 is TGCGCCAGCAGTCAGACCACTAGCGGGAGTTTCTACAATGAGCAGTTCTTC. Translated, it gives CASSQTTSGSFYNEQFF.

Only a few counts were recorded for this clone. This sequence joins TRBV28 and TRBJ1-1; D is undetermined. Trimming removed 7 bases at V and 3 bases at J, with 12 bases between. Germline-derived CDR1 and CDR2 are MDHEN and SYDVKM. CDR3 size: 13 residues. The CDR3 coding sequence is TGTGCCAGCATCAAGCCTCCATACACTGAAGCTTTCTTT. Residues: CASIKPPYTEAFF.

On this clone: A junction end diverges from the germline sequence, so it may reflect a read error. J is TRBJ1-4 and V is TRBV18, with 9 bases aligning to TRBD1. Germline V gene sequence: CDR1 KGHSH, CDR2 LQKENI. The CDR3 totals 16 residues. CDR3 residues: CASSPQSGQGNEKLFF. The CDR3 nucleotides are TGTGCCAGCTCTCCACAGTCGGGACAGGGCAATGAAAAACTGTTTTTT.

This chain uses TRBV9 with TRBJ2-1, with 8 bases matching TRBD2. CDR3 length equals 15 residues. The germline gives CDR1 SGDLS, CDR2 YYNGEE. Trimming took 7 bases from V and 6 from J; bases not matched to a gene: 12. This chain's CDR3 is CASAFYGGGPNEQFF. In DNA form, the CDR3 reads TGTGCCAGCGCGTTCTATGGCGGGGGGCCCAATGAGCAGTTCTTC.

The genes are TRBV5-1 and TRBJ1-2; D uncertain. The CDR3 covers 12 residues. The V end was cut by 4 bases, the J end by 0 bases, with 4 bases between. Germline V gene lookup returns CDR1 SGHRS and CDR2 YFSETQ. CDR3 amino acids: CASSLTNYGYTF. Written as DNA, the CDR3 is TGCGCCAGCAGCCTTACTAACTATGGCTACACCTTC. The full variable domain, with the rest looked up from reference TRBV5-1 and TRBJ1-2, is KAGVTQTPRYLIKTRGQQVTLSCSPISGHRSVSWYQQTPGQGLQFLFEYFSETQRNKGNFPGRFSGRQFSNSRSEMNVSTLELGDSALYLCASSLTNYGYTFGSGTRLTVV.

The chain carries TRBV18 and TRBJ1-6; D gene ambiguous. V lost 3 bases and J 8 bases, leaving 14 bases between the germline ends. The CDR3 length is 15 residues. In germline, CDR1 is KGHSH, CDR2 LQKENI. CDR3 in DNA: TGTGCCAGCTCACCCGTGACGGCGGGTGATTCACCCCTCCACTTT. Translating it yields CASSPVTAGDSPLHF.

This rearrangement joins TRBV25-1 to TRBJ2-7, with 8 positions matching TRBD1. This CDR3 region has 15 residues. Germline assignment: CDR1 MGHDK and CDR2 SYGVNS. The V gene end was trimmed by 1 base and the J gene end by 5 bases; junction bases not matched to a gene: 7. In nucleotides, the CDR3 is TGTGCCAGCAGTGAATTGGCAGGGGGCCTGAACGAGCAGTACTTC. Residues: CASSELAGGLNEQYF.

The chain couples TRBV27 to TRBJ2-4, with D possibly called TRBD1 or TRBD2 (5 bases each). Trimming removed 5 bases from V and 8 bases from J, with 16 bases in between. Germline V CDR1 and CDR2: MNHEY, SMNVEV (reference sequence). This CDR3 is 14 amino acids long. The CDR3 protein is CASSNWGPRDIQYF. CDR3 sequence (DNA): TGTGCCAGCAGTAATTGGGGACCCAGGGACATTCAGTACTTC.

This clone was observed once. The J gene is TRBJ1-2, the V gene TRBV29-1; D might be TRBD1 (5 bases). CDR1 is SQVTM and CDR2 is ANQGSEA in the germline V gene. Trimming removed 0 bases at V and 4 bases at J, with 9 bases between. This CDR3 is 13 amino acids long. The CDR3 is CSVEDHRIYGYTF. The CDR3 nucleotides read TGCAGCGTTGAAGATCACAGGATCTATGGCTACACCTTC.

The chain links TRBV18 to TRBJ2-2, with a tentative D call TRBD1 (6 bases). The ends were cut back, 6 bases at V and 6 bases at J, with 20 bases in the middle. CDR3 size: 16 residues. In germline, CDR1 is KGHSH, CDR2 LQKENI. CDR3 bases: TGTGCCAGCTCGCCTAACAGGGATTTGGGCGCCGGGGAGCTGTTTTTT. It codes for CASSPNRDLGAGELFF. The entire variable domain, with the rest obtained from reference TRBV18 and TRBJ2-2, is as follows: NAGVMQNPRHLVRRRGQEARLRCSPMKGHSHVYWYRQLPEEGLKFMVYLQKENIIDESGMPKERFSAEFPKEGPSILRIQQVVRGDSAAYFCASSPNRDLGAGELFFGEGSRLTVL.

This clone was seen a handful of times. The chain uses TRBV19 and TRBJ2-2; no clear D gene. CDR1 LNHDA and CDR2 SQIVND come from the germline V gene (reference sequence). With 3 bases removed from V and 2 bases from J, the gap between germline ends came to 10 bases. The CDR3 sequence is 15 residues long. CDR3 sequence reads: CASSMNNLNTGELFF. The CDR3 bases are TGTGCCAGTAGTATGAACAACCTCAACACCGGGGAGCTGTTTTTT.

This clone was counted once. CDR3 in amino acids: CASSPGQEGANEQFF. The CDR3 nucleotides are TGCGCCAGCAGCCCCGGACAGGAGGGAGCAAATGAGCAGTTCTTC. The V gene is TRBV5-1, the J gene TRBJ2-1; perhaps TRBD1 as D (7 bases). Between the trimmed V and J ends, which lost 4 bases and 7 bases, there was a span of 18 bases. CDR1 and CDR2 (germline): SGHRS, YFSETQ. The CDR3 totals 15 residues.

This clone came up once. The chain uses TRBV5-1 and TRBJ2-1; D is undetermined. V was pared by 4 bases and J by 5 bases, with 7 bases between. CDR3 length equals 12 residues. Germline V lookup: CDR1 SGHRS, CDR2 YFSETQ. As DNA, the CDR3 is TGCGCCAGCAGCCGGCCCGACAATGAGCAGTTCTTC. Protein: CASSRPDNEQFF.

The chain employs TRBV27 and TRBJ2-3, with D possibly being TRBD2 (6 bases). The CDR3 has 12 residues. CDR1 MNHEY and CDR2 SMNVEV come from the germline V gene (reference sequence). The germline V and J ends were trimmed by 11 bases and 4 bases, with 13 bases remaining between them. The CDR3 is CAPMAGPDTQYF. In DNA, the CDR3 is TGTGCCCCCATGGCGGGGCCAGATACGCAGTATTTT.

The chain has TRBV6-2 or TRBV6-3 and TRBJ2-3; D is uncertain. Germline CDR1 MNHEY, CDR2 SVGEGT. V was cut by 5 bases and J by 0 bases, with 12 bases left in between. This CDR3 is built from 15 residues. CDR3 nucleotides: TGTGCCAGCAGTGTACTTGGGCTGAGCACAGATACGCAGTATTTT. It specifies CASSVLGLSTDTQYF.

The chain links TRBV10-3 to TRBJ2-1; 9 nucleotides match TRBD1. CDR1 is ENHRY, CDR2 SYGVKD, per germline. V lost 8 bases and J lost 7; bases outside the gene matches: 6. The CDR3 extends over 13 amino acids. The CDR3 DNA is TGTGCCATCGGGACAGGGACTCCAAATGAGCAGTTCTTC. Translation gives CAIGTGTPNEQFF.

The chain combines TRBV5-6 with TRBJ2-3; D perhaps matches TRBD2 (6 bases). Germline loops: CDR1 SGHDT, CDR2 YYEEEE. The V end lost 4 bases, the J end lost 2 bases, and 20 bases lay between the germline ends. This CDR3 spans 17 amino acids. This CDR3 is CASSRDLAGPYTDTQYF. The CDR3 bases are TGTGCCAGCAGCCGGGACTTAGCAGGCCCCTACACAGATACGCAGTATTTT.

This clone was detected a few times. This chain joins TRBV10-3 and TRBJ2-7; D may correspond to TRBD1 or TRBD2 (6 bases each). Germline loops: CDR1 ENHRY, CDR2 SYGVKD. There are 13 residues in the CDR3. Trimming cost V 6 bases and J 5 bases, with 14 bases left between them. The CDR3 region has the DNA TGTGCCATCAGGAGGGGGGAGAACAACGAGCAGTACTTC. Translating it yields CAIRRGENNEQYF.

The chain couples TRBV6-5 to TRBJ1-1, with D uncertain. V dropped 4 bases and J dropped 4 bases, with 16 bases sitting between them. Per germline, CDR1 MNHEY and CDR2 SVGAGI. This CDR3 has 15 residues. In DNA form, the CDR3 reads TGTGCCAGCAGTTGGACGGACCGAGGTGGCACTGAAGCTTTCTTT. Amino acid sequence: CASSWTDRGGTEAFF.

The chain uses TRBV18 and TRBJ2-5; D is perhaps TRBD1 (5 bases). The V gene's germline CDR1 is KGHSH and CDR2 LQKENI. The length of the CDR3 is 15 residues. V dropped 3 bases and J dropped 2 bases, with 13 bases sitting between them. Here the CDR3 reads CASSPRQPAQETQYF. The CDR3, as DNA: TGTGCCAGCTCACCGCGACAGCCCGCTCAAGAGACCCAGTACTTC.

This chain connects TRBV2 to TRBJ1-1, with D hard to call. The CDR3 spans 17 residues. Trimming took 2 bases from V and 1 from J, leaving 17 bases between them. From germline, CDR1 is SNHLY and CDR2 FYNNEI. CDR3 nucleotides: TGTGCCAGCAGTGAAAGTAAGGCACGGACTTCGAACACTGAAGCTTTCTTT. Protein product: CASSESKARTSNTEAFF.